These 17 T cell receptor beta chains share one sample of origin, sequenced in a study of T cell changes during pregnancy in multiple sclerosis. Libraries were prepared by immunoSEQ multiplex PCR; TCRdb keeps only in-frame clonotypes and omits some of them. The sample lists roughly 50,000 clones, approximately 92% occurring once. Source: CD4+ T cells from peripheral blood mononuclear cells, taken in the third trimester of pregnancy. The receptors come from a female donor with multiple sclerosis, enrolled in a pregnancy study.

The V and J genes are TRBV28 and TRBJ2-4, with D perhaps matching TRBD1 (6 bases). V lost 5 bases and J lost 1, with 21 bases in between. The germline CDR1 and CDR2 sequences are MDHEN and SYDVKM. The CDR3 spans 18 residues. The CDR3: CASSQAGFRDTAKNIQYF. In DNA form, the CDR3 reads TGTGCCAGCAGTCAAGCAGGGTTCCGGGACACCGCCAAAAACATTCAGTACTTC.

The chain joins TRBV7-2 to TRBJ2-1, with TRBD2 identical over 8 bases. The ends lost 0 bases at V and 9 bases at J; junction bases unmatched: 13. The CDR3 has 17 amino acids. Germline V gene lookup returns CDR1 SGHTA and CDR2 FQGNSA. CDR3 residues: CASSLALFAGGFSEQFF. Written as DNA, the CDR3 is TGTGCCAGCAGCTTAGCGCTATTTGCGGGAGGATTTAGTGAGCAGTTCTTC. The full variable domain, its missing parts supplied by reference TRBV7-2 and TRBJ2-1, is GAGVSQSPSNKVTEKGKDVELRCDPISGHTALYWYRQSLGQGLEFLIYFQGNSAPDKSGLPSDRFSAERTGGSVSTLTIQRTQQEDSAVYLCASSLALFAGGFSEQFFGPGTRLTVL.

The chain uses TRBV19 and TRBJ1-1; TRBD1 matches at 8 bases. Per germline, CDR1 LNHDA and CDR2 SQIVND (reference sequence). The CDR3 is 17 residues long. Trimming removed 3 bases from V and 6 bases from J; junction bases left unmatched: 15. CDR3 DNA: TGTGCCAGTAGTATGCCCCCCGGAACAGGGGGGGAAGCTGAAGCTTTCTTT. It translates to CASSMPPGTGGEAEAFF.

On this clone: Other DNA sequences in the same sample also yield this CDR3. V gene TRBV7-8 combines with J gene TRBJ2-2, with D perhaps TRBD1 (5 bases). The germline V and J ends were trimmed by 1 base and 4 bases, with 13 bases remaining between them. This CDR3 has 16 amino acids. Germline V gene sequence: CDR1 SGHVS, CDR2 FQNEAQ. The CDR3, as DNA: TGTGCCAGCAGCTTAGTGACAGTATTACTCACCGGGGAGCTGTTTTTT. It is translated as CASSLVTVLLTGELFF.

This chain's CDR3 is CASSLLQEVSGGELFF. Here the CDR3 DNA reads TGCGCCAGCAGCTTGTTGCAGGAGGTTAGCGGCGGGGAGCTGTTTTTT. The chain recombines TRBV5-1 with TRBJ2-2, with D possibly being TRBD2 (6 bases). Between the trimmed V and J ends, which lost 1 base and 7 bases, there was a span of 17 bases. The CDR3 covers 16 residues. The germline CDR1 and CDR2 sequences are SGHRS and YFSETQ.

This clone was counted a single time. The J gene is TRBJ2-7, the V gene TRBV2; 14 bases line up with TRBD2. Germline trimming cut 3 bases from V and 5 bases from J; bases unmatched to any gene: 3. This CDR3 has 15 amino acids. Germline values: CDR1 SNHLY, CDR2 FYNNEI. The CDR3 bases are TGTGCCAGCAGTGAGAAGGGACTAGCGGGAGACGAGCAGTACTTC. Its translation is CASSEKGLAGDEQYF. The variable domain in full, completed from reference TRBV2 and TRBJ2-7, reads EPEVTQTPSHQVTQMGQEVILRCVPISNHLYFYWYRQILGQKVEFLVSFYNNEISEKSEIFDDQFSVERPDGSNFTLKIRSTKLEDSAMYFCASSEKGLAGDEQYFGPGTRLTVT.

V is TRBV6-1 and J is TRBJ2-3, with 9 nucleotides matching TRBD1. The trim removed 3 bases at V and 2 bases at J, leaving 9 bases unmatched. CDR1 MNHNS and CDR2 SASEGT come from the germline V gene. The CDR3 extends over 17 amino acids. Here the CDR3 reads CASSEGLRTGVTDTQYF. The CDR3 coding sequence is TGTGCCAGCAGTGAGGGTTTAAGGACAGGGGTCACAGATACGCAGTATTTT.

The CDR3 is CASSVAGVLSYEQYF. In DNA, the CDR3 is TGTGCCAGCTCCGTGGCAGGGGTTCTCTCCTACGAGCAGTACTTC. The V call is TRBV2, the J call TRBJ2-7; D is possibly TRBD1 (6 bases). Trimming removed 8 bases from V and 0 bases from J, with 17 bases in between. The germline V gene encodes CDR1 SNHLY and CDR2 FYNNEI. The CDR3 length is 15 residues.

V usage is TRBV11-3 and J usage is TRBJ1-1; D unclear. Per germline, CDR1 SGHNT and CDR2 YENEEA. CDR3 size: 13 residues. Trimming shortened V by 3 bases and J by 0 bases, and 5 bases separated the two germline ends. This CDR3 is CASSFSLNTEAFF. In DNA, the CDR3 is TGTGCCAGCAGCTTCAGTTTGAACACTGAAGCTTTCTTT.

The chain is built from TRBV19 and TRBJ2-7; D is perhaps TRBD1 (6 bases). CDR1 and CDR2 from the germline V gene are LNHDA and SQIVND (reference sequence). Between the trimmed V and J ends, which lost 3 bases and 0 bases, there was a span of 12 bases. This CDR3 is built from 15 residues. CDR3 in amino acids: CASSIVTGSSYEQYF. DNA for the CDR3: TGTGCCAGTAGTATTGTGACAGGATCCTCCTACGAGCAGTACTTC.

The rearrangement joins TRBV2 to TRBJ2-3, with TRBD2 as a possible D gene (5 bases). V lost 7 bases and J lost 8, with 22 bases in between. Germline V gene lookup returns CDR1 SNHLY and CDR2 FYNNEI. This CDR3 spans 15 amino acids. CDR3 sequence: CASTPLVVLGSTQYF. As DNA, the CDR3 is TGTGCCAGCACTCCCTTAGTAGTTCTGGGGAGTACGCAGTATTTT.

This clone was recorded only once. The rearrangement joins TRBV19 to TRBJ2-5; 10 bases match TRBD1. The CDR3 has 17 amino acids. V was pared by 5 bases and J by 2 bases, with 11 bases of the junction left unmatched. Germline V gene lookup returns CDR1 LNHDA and CDR2 SQIVND (reference sequence). CDR3 sequence (DNA): TGTGCCAGTAGTCATGCGACAGGGGGCGCGAGGCAAGAGACCCAGTACTTC. It specifies CASSHATGGARQETQYF.

The J gene is TRBJ2-6, the V gene TRBV28; D uncertain. CDR3 length: 14 residues. Trimming took 2 bases from V and 0 from J, leaving 2 bases between them. CDR1 and CDR2 (germline): MDHEN, SYDVKM. CDR3 in amino acids: CASSLLSGANVLTF. The CDR3 DNA follows: TGTGCCAGCAGTTTACTCTCTGGGGCCAACGTCCTGACTTTC.

The V call is TRBV5-1, the J call TRBJ1-2; D remains ambiguous. Germline CDR1 SGHRS, CDR2 YFSETQ. CDR3 length: 13 amino acids. The V end was cut by 1 base, the J end by 6 bases, with 10 bases between. The CDR3 reads CASSLLVGNGYTF. The CDR3, as DNA: TGCGCCAGCAGCTTGTTGGTCGGGAATGGCTACACCTTC.

The V and J genes are TRBV5-1 and TRBJ2-7, with 10 bases matching TRBD1. There are 19 residues in the CDR3. J was trimmed by 6 bases and V by 3 bases; bases with no gene match: 21. The V gene's germline CDR1 is SGHRS and CDR2 YFSETQ. CDR3: CASSSYPGQGRTRRGEQYF. The CDR3 coding sequence is TGCGCCAGCAGCTCATATCCGGGACAGGGGAGGACCCGGCGTGGCGAGCAGTACTTC.

The V call is TRBV6-6, the J call TRBJ1-3; the D is unclear. V gave up 0 bases and J gave up 3 bases, with 12 bases separating them. Per the germline V gene, CDR1 is MNHNY and CDR2 is SVGAGI (reference sequence). The CDR3 sequence is 16 residues long. Here the CDR3 DNA reads TGTGCCAGCAGTTACTCCGGGGATTTCGGTGGAAACACCATATATTTT. Translation: CASSYSGDFGGNTIYF.

This clone is a singleton in its sample. This chain joins TRBV7-9 and TRBJ2-5, with a possible D match to TRBD2 (6 bases). V was trimmed by 5 bases and J by 3 bases, leaving 10 bases between them. The CDR3 length is 13 residues. Germline CDR1 is SEHNR and CDR2 is FQNEAQ (reference sequence). CDR3 protein: CASSAGFKETQYF. In DNA form, the CDR3 reads TGTGCCAGCAGCGCGGGATTCAAAGAGACCCAGTACTTC.